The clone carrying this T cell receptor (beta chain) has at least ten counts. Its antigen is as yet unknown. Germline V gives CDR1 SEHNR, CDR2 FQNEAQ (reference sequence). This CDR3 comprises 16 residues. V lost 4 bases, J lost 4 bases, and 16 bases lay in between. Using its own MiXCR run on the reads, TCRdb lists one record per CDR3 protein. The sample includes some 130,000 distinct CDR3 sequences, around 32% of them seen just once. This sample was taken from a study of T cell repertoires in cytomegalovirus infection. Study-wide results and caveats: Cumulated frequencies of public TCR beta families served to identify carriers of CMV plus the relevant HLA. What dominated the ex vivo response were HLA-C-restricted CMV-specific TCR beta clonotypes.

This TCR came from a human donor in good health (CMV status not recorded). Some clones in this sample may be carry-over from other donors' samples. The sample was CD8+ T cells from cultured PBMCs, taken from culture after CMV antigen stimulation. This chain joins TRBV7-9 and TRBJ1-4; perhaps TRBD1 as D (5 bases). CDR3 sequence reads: CASSSLREGLNEKLFF. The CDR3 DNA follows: TGTGCCAGCAGCTCTCTCAGGGAAGGCCTTAATGAAAAACTGTTTTTT.